This passage covers 27 T cell receptor beta chains from one sample sequenced in a study of blood T cells in healthy people across ages. The use of a sample-barcoded 5' primer and a J-beta primer mix characterized a second PCR of 7 to 11 cycles. One entry per CDR3 protein results from TCRdb running MiXCR on the 5' RACE reads. The sample lists 850,000 to 1,000,000 distinct CDR3 sequences, 51% occurring once. Sequences were obtained from blood. The receptors shown here come from a woman aged 55 to 70 in good health.

V gene TRBV11-2 combines with J gene TRBJ2-7, with TRBD1 as a possible D gene (7 bases). Germline V gene sequence: CDR1 SGHAT, CDR2 FQNNGV. CDR3 length: 15 residues. Trimming removed 5 bases from V and 3 bases from J, with 17 bases in between. The CDR3 is CASSANRQGGYEQYF. CDR3 coding DNA: TGTGCCAGCAGCGCCAACCGACAGGGAGGCTACGAGCAGTACTTC.

Here the CDR3 DNA reads TGCGCCAGCAGCCAAGAGGGCAGGGGGGGTACAGATACGCAGTATTTT. Its translation is CASSQEGRGGTDTQYF. The gene calls are TRBV4-1 and TRBJ2-3; D possibly uses TRBD1 or TRBD2 (7 bases each). V was trimmed by 0 bases and J by 3 bases, leaving 13 bases between them. The V gene's germline CDR1 is MGHRA and CDR2 YSYEKL. This CDR3 has 16 amino acids.

This clonotype was seen a few times. This chain links TRBV7-9 with TRBJ1-2; D uncertain. The CDR3 is 13 amino acids. Germline V CDR1 and CDR2: SEHNR, FQNEAQ (reference sequence). Trimming stripped 5 bases from V and 3 bases from J, with 10 bases between. The CDR3 is CASSLMPDYGYTF. The CDR3 DNA follows: TGTGCCAGCAGCCTCATGCCCGACTATGGCTACACCTTC.

As DNA, the CDR3 is TGTGCCAGCAGCCAAGAGGGGGGTGAAGGGTCCTACGAGCAGTACTTC. Amino acid sequence: CASSQEGGEGSYEQYF. V gene TRBV3-1 combines with J gene TRBJ2-7; a possible D gene is TRBD2 (6 bases). Germline CDR1 reads LGHDT; CDR2 reads YNNKEL (reference sequence). Trimming shortened V by 0 bases and J by 1 base, and 13 bases separated the two germline ends. The CDR3 loop spans 16 amino acids.

This clonotype has a handful of counts. This rearrangement joins TRBV29-1 to TRBJ2-7; a possible D gene is TRBD1 (5 bases). The ends were cut back, 4 bases at V and 2 bases at J, with 12 bases in the middle. Germline lookup yields CDR1 SQVTM and CDR2 ANQGSEA. The CDR3 contains 13 residues. CDR3 loop: CSVGGGYPYEQYF. In DNA, the CDR3 is TGCAGCGTTGGGGGCGGATACCCCTACGAGCAGTACTTC.

This clonotype has just a few counts. V and J are TRBV25-1 and TRBJ2-3; possibly TRBD1 for D (5 bases). CDR1 and CDR2 from the germline V gene are MGHDK and SYGVNS. Between the trimmed V and J ends, which lost 3 bases and 6 bases, there was a span of 16 bases. The CDR3 sequence is 15 residues long. The CDR3 nucleotides read TGTGCCAGCAGTGAGATCAGGGTCGAATCCGATACGCAGTATTTT. This sequence encodes CASSEIRVESDTQYF.

V and J are TRBV4-3 and TRBJ2-4, with 9 positions matching TRBD1. The better agreement between TRBJ2-7 and the DNA end casts doubt on the J call. CDR1 is LGHNA, CDR2 YSLEER, per germline. This CDR3 region has 14 residues. Written as DNA, the CDR3 is TGCGCCAGCAGCCAAGGGACAGGGGACCACGAGCAGTACTTC. Translation gives CASSQGTGDHEQYF.

V and J are TRBV9 and TRBJ2-2, with D perhaps matching TRBD1 or TRBD2 (6 bases each). This CDR3 spans 18 amino acids. Trimming took off 4 bases at V and 2 bases at J, with 21 bases between the two ends. The germline V gene has CDR1 SGDLS and CDR2 YYNGEE. CDR3 residues: CASSTPPGGQRNTGELFF. CDR3 DNA: TGTGCCAGCAGCACTCCTCCCGGGGGACAACGAAACACCGGGGAGCTGTTTTTT.

This clonotype was seen once. A much larger clone sits a single nucleotide away, making a read error possible. The V gene is TRBV15, the J gene TRBJ2-1, with 10 bases fitting TRBD2. The DNA end is a closer match to TRBJ2-7, so the J assignment may be wrong. Looked up from germline, CDR1 is LNHNV and CDR2 is YYDKDF (reference sequence). The CDR3 runs 16 residues. The chain's CDR3 is CSTSMGLAKAFNEQYF. The DNA of the CDR3 is TGTTCCACCAGCATGGGACTAGCGAAGGCATTCAATGAGCAGTACTTC.

This chain joins TRBV28 and TRBJ1-2; no clear D. Per the germline V gene, CDR1 is MDHEN and CDR2 is SYDVKM. V was cut by 2 bases and J by 2 bases, with 9 bases left in between. CDR3 length: 14 amino acids. The CDR3 region has the DNA TGTGCCAGCAGTTTAGTCAGGATCAACTATGGCTACACCTTC. As protein: CASSLVRINYGYTF.

Of note for this clonotype: The limits of the CDR3 on the DNA are not certain, so only TCRdb's listed CDR3 is given. V is TRBV28 and J is TRBJ1-2; TRBD1 is taken as the D call from the table, unchecked against the DNA. The V gene's germline CDR1 is MDHEN and CDR2 SYDVKM. The CDR3 adds up to 16 amino acids, both ends counted. Here the CDR3 reads CASSSSGRGHAGGYTF.

The chain employs TRBV7-2 and TRBJ1-1, with unresolved D. This CDR3 is 14 amino acids long. Between the trimmed V and J ends, which lost 4 bases and 2 bases, there was a span of 11 bases. CDR1 SGHTA and CDR2 FQGNSA come from the germline V gene. The CDR3 here is CASSSYLGNTEAFF. The CDR3 DNA is TGTGCCAGCAGCTCTTACTTGGGTAACACTGAAGCTTTCTTT.

This clonotype has just one count. The V gene is TRBV10-3, the J gene TRBJ2-1, with D perhaps TRBD2 (6 bases). This CDR3 region has 11 residues. Germline values: CDR1 ENHRY, CDR2 SYGVKD. The germline V and J ends were trimmed by 5 bases and 9 bases, with 8 bases remaining between them. CDR3: CAISRGSEQFF. In DNA form, the CDR3 reads TGTGCCATCAGTCGGGGGAGTGAGCAGTTCTTC.

The chain employs TRBV6-2 or TRBV6-3 and TRBJ1-2, with D possibly matching TRBD1 (5 bases). Per germline, CDR1 MNHEY and CDR2 SVGEGT. With 6 bases removed from V and 5 bases from J, the gap between germline ends came to 22 bases. The CDR3 runs 16 residues. The CDR3 loop reads CASRTRLSGTEYGYTF. The CDR3 DNA follows: TGTGCCAGCAGAACGAGACTATCCGGGACGGAGTATGGCTACACCTTC.

The V and J genes are TRBV20-1 and TRBJ2-5; 7 bases fit TRBD2. The J segment lost 1 base and the V segment lost 6 bases, leaving 5 bases of the junction unmatched. Germline CDR1 reads DFQATT; CDR2 reads SNEGSKA (reference sequence). CDR3 size: 13 residues. The CDR3 here is CSAAGGGQETQYF. The DNA of the CDR3 is TGCAGTGCAGCGGGCGGGGGCCAAGAGACCCAGTACTTC.

The chain couples TRBV4-1 to TRBJ1-2; 7 nucleotides match TRBD1. The CDR3 has 16 residues. The germline V gene has CDR1 MGHRA and CDR2 YSYEKL. V dropped 1 base and J dropped 1; count of bases not matched to a gene: 6. The CDR3 sequence: CASSQAWDRVNYGYTF. The CDR3 bases are TGCGCCAGCAGCCAAGCCTGGGACAGAGTTAACTATGGCTACACCTTC.

The V call is TRBV20-1, the J call TRBJ2-1, with 9 bases identical to TRBD2. J gave up 3 bases and V 8 bases, and 5 bases lay outside the gene matches. The CDR3 contains 13 residues. CDR1 is DFQATT, CDR2 SNEGSKA, per germline (reference sequence). The DNA for the CDR3 is TGCAGTCCCAGGACTAGCGACTACAATGAGCAGTTCTTC. This codes for CSPRTSDYNEQFF.

Of note for this clonotype: Mismatch with germline at one junction end may stem from a read error. The chain links TRBV12-3 or TRBV12-4 to TRBJ1-2; 9 nucleotides line up with TRBD1. There are 13 residues in the CDR3. CDR3 sequence reads: CATAGTGFYGYTF. In nucleotides, the CDR3 is TGCGCCACCGCAGGGACAGGGTTCTATGGCTACACCTTC.

V and J are TRBV28 and TRBJ2-1; 9 positions match TRBD2. Germline CDR1 is MDHEN and CDR2 is SYDVKM. The CDR3 totals 14 residues. Trimming took 8 bases from V and 1 from J; bases not matched to a gene: 3. The CDR3 sequence: CASLSGSSYNEQFF. The CDR3, as DNA: TGTGCCAGCCTTAGCGGGAGTTCCTACAATGAGCAGTTCTTC.

For the CDR3, the DNA is TGTGCCAGCAGTGACGTCGGGAGGGGCACAGATACGCAGTATTTT. It translates to CASSDVGRGTDTQYF. The chain links TRBV6-1 to TRBJ2-3, with 8 positions matching TRBD2. The CDR3 covers 15 residues. V shed 3 bases, J shed 1 base, and the junction held 3 bases outside the gene matches. CDR1 and CDR2 from the germline V gene are MNHNS and SASEGT.

This clonotype has more than one count but fewer than ten. V is TRBV3-1 and J is TRBJ2-1; D is tentatively TRBD1 or TRBD2 (5 bases each). The CDR3 extends over 14 amino acids. In germline, CDR1 is LGHDT, CDR2 YNNKEL (reference sequence). V shed 1 base and J shed 9 bases, with 13 bases lying between them. The CDR3, as DNA: TGTGCCAGCAGCCAAGTACGGGGCCGGGGTGAGCAGTTCTTC. It encodes CASSQVRGRGEQFF.

This CDR3 reads CASSENEQYF. The CDR3 nucleotides read TGTGCCAGCAGTGAGAACGAGCAGTACTTC. This rearrangement joins TRBV25-1 to TRBJ2-7, with D unclear. The germline CDR1 and CDR2 sequences are MGHDK and SYGVNS. Trimming removed 3 bases from V and 5 bases from J, with 2 bases in between. There are 10 residues in the CDR3.

This clonotype was seen ten or more times. The chain carries TRBV25-1 and TRBJ2-7, with 12 bases that match TRBD2. Germline V gene lookup returns CDR1 MGHDK and CDR2 SYGVNS. The CDR3 covers 13 residues. The J segment lost 2 bases and the V segment lost 8 bases, leaving 1 base of the junction unmatched. CDR3 sequence (DNA): TGTGCCAGCCGACTAGCGGGAGCCTACGAGCAGTACTTC. Translation: CASRLAGAYEQYF.

The gene calls are TRBV5-6 and TRBJ2-1, with 10 bases that match TRBD2. This CDR3 contains 17 residues. Trimming took 0 bases from V and 13 from J; bases not matched to a gene: 16. Germline V lookup: CDR1 SGHDT, CDR2 YYEEEE. The CDR3 DNA reads as TGTGCCAGCAGCTTGGAGTTTCTAGCGGGAGCAAAAGAGACCCAGTTCTTC. It codes for CASSLEFLAGAKETQFF.

This clonotype was observed once. A junction end diverges from the germline sequence, so it may reflect a read error. The J gene is TRBJ1-1, the V gene TRBV19; TRBD1 is a possible D gene (5 bases). CDR1 is LNHDA and CDR2 is SQIVND in the germline V gene (reference sequence). This CDR3 comprises 13 residues. CDR3 nucleotide sequence: TGTGCCAGCGCGGCGGGGCCGAACGCTGAAGCTTTCTTT. Translated: CASAAGPNAEAFF.

This clonotype showed up just a few times. The V gene is TRBV20-1, the J gene TRBJ2-3; TRBD1 might be the D (5 bases). V was trimmed by 6 bases and J by 3 bases, leaving 13 bases between them. The CDR3 is 13 residues long. CDR1 is DFQATT and CDR2 is SNEGSKA in the germline V gene (reference sequence). This chain's CDR3 is CSAGPGITDTQYF. In DNA, the CDR3 is TGCAGTGCGGGGCCAGGAATTACAGATACGCAGTATTTT.

This clonotype was counted a few times. V and J are TRBV13 and TRBJ2-3; D gene ambiguous. Trimming pared 3 bases from V and 4 bases from J, leaving 11 bases between. Germline lookup yields CDR1 PRHDT and CDR2 FYEKMQ (reference sequence). The CDR3 has 14 residues. The CDR3 sequence is CASSLPGSPDTQYF. DNA of the CDR3: TGTGCCAGCAGCTTGCCCGGATCCCCAGATACGCAGTATTTT. The whole variable domain, remainder taken from reference TRBV13 and TRBJ2-3, is AAGVIQSPRHLIKEKRETATLKCYPIPRHDTVYWYQQGPGQDPQFLISFYEKMQSDKGSIPDRFSAQQFSDYHSELNMSSLELGDSALYFCASSLPGSPDTQYFGPGTRLTVL.